This T cell receptor (beta chain) was identified in a study of T cell repertoires in cytomegalovirus infection. Germline lookup yields CDR1 MNHEY and CDR2 SMNVEV (reference sequence). V lost 6 bases to trimming and J lost 7 bases; unmatched junction nucleotides: 4. CDR3 length: 14 residues. TCRdb fed the reads into MiXCR, producing one record per CDR3 protein. This table holds around 85,000 distinct CDR3 sequences, approximately 43% found once. Note on this clonotype: Its matching antigen is unknown.

The rearrangement joins TRBV27 to TRBJ2-1, with 12 bases identical to TRBD2. The receptor's source is a human donor in good health (CMV status not recorded). Some clones in this sample may be carry-over from other donors' samples. This material consisted of CD8+ T cells from cultured PBMCs, taken from culture after CMV antigen stimulation. The CDR3, as DNA: TGTGCCAGCAGGACTAGCGGGAGCGTAAATGAGCAGTTCTTC. Its translation is CASRTSGSVNEQFF.